This T cell receptor beta chain was retrieved from a study of T cell changes during pregnancy in multiple sclerosis. CDR3 length: 13 residues. Trimming shortened V by 7 bases and J by 2 bases, and 12 bases separated the two germline ends. Per germline, CDR1 MRHNA and CDR2 SNTAGT. The method was immunoSEQ multiplex PCR; TCRdb's version includes in-frame clones alone and lacks a portion of them. The table has over 90,000 clones, 90% seen once. The chain joins TRBV6-4 to TRBJ2-7, with D perhaps TRBD1 (5 bases). Sequencing was performed on peripheral blood, taken in the second trimester of pregnancy. The clonotype originates from a female donor in good health, enrolled as a control in a pregnancy study. The chain's CDR3 is CASTGRGPYEQYF. DNA for the CDR3: TGTGCCAGCACCGGAAGGGGTCCCTACGAGCAGTACTTC.